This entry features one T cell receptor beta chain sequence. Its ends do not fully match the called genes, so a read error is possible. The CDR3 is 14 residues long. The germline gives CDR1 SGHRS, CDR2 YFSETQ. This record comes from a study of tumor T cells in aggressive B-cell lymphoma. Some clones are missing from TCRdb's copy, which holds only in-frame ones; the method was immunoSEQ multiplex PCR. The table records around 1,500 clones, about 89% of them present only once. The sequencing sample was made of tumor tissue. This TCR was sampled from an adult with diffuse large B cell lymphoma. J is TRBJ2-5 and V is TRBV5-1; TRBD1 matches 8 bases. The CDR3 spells CASSHGTGEEIQYF. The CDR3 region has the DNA TGCGCCAGCAGCCACGGGACAGGAGAAGAGATCCAGTACTTC.